This section outlines one T cell receptor (beta chain) sequence together with its context. There are many counts of this clonotype. Its antigen is currently not known. Per-base qualities were not stored, and no clone one base away is much larger. TCR beta CDR3 regions were amplified from RNA transcripts. A first-round RT-PCR of the TCR CDR3 used the HTBI primer set with the Qiagen OneStep RT-PCR kit. Libraries were constructed in a second round of multiplex PCR, after which size selection and purification were carried out. Paired-end sequencing of the libraries was performed with 100 bp reads on an Illumina HiSeq2000. Concerning the study's data processing: Raw data were processed with SOAPnuke, discarding reads with adapters, uncalled bases, mean Phred below 15, or no exact constant-primer or identifier match. COPE v1.2.5 was used to merge high-quality paired reads, and clonotypes were defined as unique nucleotide sequences. MiTCR v1.1 was used to align clonotypes to the IMGT TRBV, TRBD and TRBJ reference segments. Analysis was restricted to V-J combinations with a frequency above 0.0001, which covered 99% to 99.2% of repertoires. The TCS score was defined as F50 (clonal expansion) divided by E x V (chaos), with BLOSUM62-based TCRdist calculated between CDR3 peptides within each V-J. Welch's t-statistics and random forest reduced 500 to 550 V-J features to roughly 13, which were used in a naive Bayes classifier (R e1071). The public sequencing data were trimmed at Q25 with fastp and processed into clonotypes with MiXCR by TCRdb, which kept only in-frame beta chains. Rows matching on CDR3 protein sequence are summarized as one entry with the most common DNA and genes. For this entry, the V and J calls and clone size follow TCRdb and not the study's own pipeline. Recorded for this sample are approximately 640,000 distinct CDR3 sequences; about 16% of them occurred a single time. About 3.8% of the sample goes to the ten largest clones.

CDR1 and CDR2 (SGHDT, YYEEEE) derive from the germline V gene. CDR3 length: 15 amino acids, cysteine to phenylalanine. Only CDR3 DNA is held: 45 bases, read in frame from base 1. V has 6 bases trimmed and J has 1 base trimmed; junction bases matching no gene number 5. This sample was included in a study of T cells in Graves' hyperthyroidism and ophthalmopathy (dated by TCRdb to between 2018 and 2020). Looking at the study overall: Peripheral blood samples were taken at the time of initial diagnosis, prior to any treatment. For training and testing, the 80 to 100 patients in the discovery cohort were randomly divided in a 7:3 ratio. In about 6 Graves' hyperthyroidism patients, the study also compared T-cell repertoires from thyroid tissue with T-cell repertoires from blood. According to the paper, TCR Vbeta CDR3 sequencing was carried out on around 140 peripheral blood samples, which came from approximately 43 ophthalmopathy, approximately 72 hyperthyroidism and approximately 17 progressor patients. Prospective prediction of ophthalmopathy was tested in an independent validation cohort of 18 to 20 hyperthyroidism patients and 17 patients who later progressed to ophthalmopathy. TCR V-J signatures able to tell the groups apart were searched for in a discovery cohort of 95 to 100 patients, of whom roughly 42 had Graves' ophthalmopathy and roughly 57 had stable Graves' hyperthyroidism. After blood sampling, hyperthyroidism patients were treated with methimazole at a starting dose of 30 mg daily, and ophthalmopathy patients were treated with high-dose intravenous methylprednisolone.

A patient counted as having stable Graves' hyperthyroidism if no progression to ophthalmopathy occurred over 18 months of follow-up. Hyperthyroidism patients were newly diagnosed, had a disease duration of under 2 months, and were aged 18 to 65 years. Any patient with an uncontrolled infection, another autoimmune disease, pregnancy or lactation was excluded. Diagnoses were based on clinical symptoms, serum thyroxine and TRAb, thyroid ultrasound and orbital computed tomography. Ficoll-Paque density gradient centrifugation was used to isolate PBMCs from 9.5 to 10 ml of fresh peripheral blood. Trizol reagent was used to extract total RNA, and RNA quality was then checked on an Agilent 2100 Bioanalyzer. Overall results and qualifications from the work: Most expanded thyroid clonotypes (frequency above 0.001) were also detected in blood, suggesting blood repertoires may reflect thyroid immune responses. No statistical method was used to set the sample size in advance, and investigators knew the group allocation. A model built on a 13 V-J signature distinguished ophthalmopathy from stable hyperthyroidism, reaching about 89% sensitivity and 81% to 83% specificity in cross-validation and 80%/75% in testing. In validation, the model predicted progression to ophthalmopathy a median of approximately 6.3 months before onset, with about 70% sensitivity and roughly 77% specificity.

The V and J genes are TRBV5-6 and TRBJ2-1; the junction holds 9 bases that match TRBD1. The clonotype originates from a woman in her twenties or thirties with Graves' hyperthyroidism. Sequencing was performed on blood. The CDR3 reads as follows: CASTTGQGSYNEQFF. The DNA reads as follows: TGTGCCAGCACCACGGGACAGGGATCCTACAATGAGCAGTTCTTC. The variable domain in full, with residues beyond the CDR3 obtained from the reference TRBV5-6 and TRBJ2-1 genes, is DAGVTQSPTHLIKTRGQQVTLRCSPKSGHDTVSWYQQALGQGPQFIFQYYEEEERQRGNFPDRFSGHQFPNYSSELNVNALLLGDSALYLCASTTGQGSYNEQFFGPGTRLTVL.